This TCR beta chain is drawn from a study of blood T cell repertoires in COVID-19. About the study: Sites in the United States, Italy and Spain provided acute and convalescent COVID-19 samples. T cells, B-cell-depleted T cells, or PBMCs supplied cDNA or gDNA.

As processed by the authors: Counts of nucleated cells, estimated from reference gene primer amplification, were obtained. Sequencing was performed with immunoSEQ multiplex PCR; in TCRdb, only in-frame clones are kept and a portion is missing. Clonal size and the V and J genes are those of that table, whereas D and trimming came from the DNA. Of around 150,000 clones listed, 80% to 90% are singletons. A Seattle source enrolled patients during active infection and followed them longitudinally. The CDR3 is 15 amino acids. The V gene's germline CDR1 is KGHSH and CDR2 LQKENI. V trimming: 3 bases; J trimming: 5 bases; junction bases outside the gene matches: 7.

The chain is built from TRBV18 and TRBJ2-3, with 8 bases lining up with TRBD1. This sequence was found in a woman aged 55-69 years with COVID-19, enrolled during active disease. The sample taken for sequencing was peripheral blood. CDR3 sequence: CASSPTRTGIDTQYF. CDR3 DNA: TGTGCCAGCTCACCCACGAGGACAGGGATAGATACGCAGTATTTT.